The clone carrying this T cell receptor beta chain was counted a single time. Its antigen is undetermined. This sample is part of a study of shared clonotypes between healthy human individuals. Points from the study as a whole: Naive subsets usually exceeded memory subsets in estimated richness. The study's rarefaction showed incomplete sorted-subset sequencing despite large depth. Sampling was confined to blood; repertoires within tissues likely differ.

CDR3 length: 18 residues. Germline V gene lookup returns CDR1 WSHSY and CDR2 SAAADI. Trimming removed 6 bases from V and 5 bases from J; junction bases left unmatched: 14. Naive CD8 populations comprised CD45RO-negative cells positively selected for CCR7, excluding terminally differentiated effector memory CD45RA+ cells. Recent vaccinations or acute infections were absent in the healthy HIV-negative adult donors. Assay: immunoSEQ multiplex PCR; the TCRdb copy retains only in-frame clones and omits some. The repertoire holds 1.5 million to 2.5 million clones, with less than 95% as singletons. Sequenced: naive CD8+ T cells sorted from blood. This rearrangement joins TRBV10-2 to TRBJ2-1, with TRBD2 matching over 12 bases. The TCR was taken from a man younger than 35 in good health. The CDR3 DNA sequence: TGCGCCAGCAGCCTTGGACTAGCGGGAACCGGGAGCAACAATGAGCAGTTCTTC. Its protein product is CASSLGLAGTGSNNEQFF.